This T cell receptor beta chain was sequenced for a study of cytotoxic CD8 clonotypes in ibrutinib-treated CLL. The study's findings and limits: Patients showed higher baseline clonality than age-matched healthy donors, and it tracked circulating CD8+ T-cell counts.

V lost 5 bases and J lost 3, with 14 bases in between. This CDR3 is 15 amino acids long. Per germline, CDR1 LNHDA and CDR2 SQIVND (reference sequence). With respect to this clone: Its antigen remains unknown.

Only in-frame clones appear in the TCRdb table, and some are missing; sequencing was by immunoSEQ multiplex PCR. The sample consists of under 300,000 clones, around 76% of them appearing once. The chain combines TRBV19 with TRBJ1-5; no clear D gene. The specimen comprised PBMCs, sampled at disease progression, from a patient treated with ibrutinib. The origin of this receptor is a human donor with chronic lymphocytic leukemia. The CDR3 coding sequence is TGTGCCAGTAGTCCCCCCATTCCGTACAATCAGCCCCAGCATTTT. This gives the protein CASSPPIPYNQPQHF.